This entry lists 10 T cell receptor beta chains sequenced from one sample in a study of blood T cells in healthy people across ages. Then a second PCR, running roughly 7 to 12 cycles, was carried out with a sample-barcoded 5' primer and a J-beta primer mix. TCRdb passed the 5' RACE reads through MiXCR, listing each CDR3 protein once. The sample has 1.6 million or so distinct CDR3 sequences, 30% to 35% seen once. Sequenced sample: blood. The receptors come from a woman younger than 45 in good health.

This rearrangement joins TRBV15 to TRBJ1-2, with 9 positions matching TRBD1. The CDR3 extends over 16 amino acids. J gave up 7 bases and V 5 bases, and 14 bases lay outside the gene matches. CDR1 is LNHNV and CDR2 is YYDKDF in the germline V gene (reference sequence). CDR3 residues: CATSSPVGTGGGGYTF. The CDR3 DNA reads TGTGCCACCAGCTCCCCTGTCGGAACAGGGGGCGGTGGCTACACCTTC.

The CDR3, as DNA: TGCGCCAGCAGCTTGGTTGGCGGCGGGAGACTGTACAATGAGCAGTTCTTC. Protein product: CASSLVGGGRLYNEQFF. The rearrangement links TRBV5-1 to TRBJ2-1; 7 nucleotides align to TRBD2. This CDR3 spans 17 amino acids. Germline trimming cut 0 bases from V and 4 bases from J; bases unmatched to any gene: 10. Germline V CDR1 and CDR2: SGHRS, YFSETQ. Complete variable domain (other parts from reference TRBV5-1 and TRBJ2-1): KAGVTQTPRYLIKTRGQQVTLSCSPISGHRSVSWYQQTPGQGLQFLFEYFSETQRNKGNFPGRFSGRQFSNSRSEMNVSTLELGDSALYLCASSLVGGGRLYNEQFFGPGTRLTVL.

The chain carries TRBV18 and TRBJ2-5, with 8 bases aligning to TRBD2. V gave up 1 base and J gave up 0 bases; unmatched junction bases: 16. CDR1 and CDR2 from the germline V gene are KGHSH and LQKENI. CDR3 length equals 20 residues. CDR3 region: CASSPRIAGTLRGNQETQYF. CDR3 bases: TGTGCCAGCTCACCACGGATAGCGGGAACCCTAAGGGGCAACCAAGAGACCCAGTACTTC. Full variable domain (remainder filled in from reference TRBV18 and TRBJ2-5): NAGVMQNPRHLVRRRGQEARLRCSPMKGHSHVYWYRQLPEEGLKFMVYLQKENIIDESGMPKERFSAEFPKEGPSILRIQQVVRGDSAAYFCASSPRIAGTLRGNQETQYFGPGTRLLVL.

V is TRBV4-1 and J is TRBJ2-7; 8 bases align to TRBD2. The better agreement between TRBJ2-5 and the DNA end casts doubt on the J call. The CDR3 spans 15 residues. Per germline, CDR1 MGHRA and CDR2 YSYEKL. CDR3 coding DNA: TGCGCCAGCAGCCACCCCGGGACTAGAGGGGAGACCCAGTACTTC. This gives the protein CASSHPGTRGETQYF.

This sequence joins TRBV10-2 and TRBJ1-1; the match to TRBD1 covers 8 bases. The CDR3 runs 15 residues. Looked up from germline, CDR1 is WSHSY and CDR2 is SAAADI. After removal of 4 bases from V and 4 bases from J, the junction contained 8 bases not matched to a gene. The chain's CDR3 is CASSGSGGYRTEAFF. CDR3 in DNA: TGCGCCAGCAGTGGTTCAGGGGGCTATCGCACTGAAGCTTTCTTT.

The chain recombines TRBV5-1 with TRBJ2-1, with D tentatively TRBD1 (5 bases). The CDR3 runs 14 residues. Trimming stripped 0 bases from V and 7 bases from J, with 11 bases between. In germline, CDR1 is SGHRS, CDR2 YFSETQ. The DNA of the CDR3 is TGCGCCAGCAGCTTGGCGGTCAGGGAAAATGAGCAGTTCTTC. This codes for CASSLAVRENEQFF. The whole variable domain, filled in from reference TRBV5-1 and TRBJ2-1, reads KAGVTQTPRYLIKTRGQQVTLSCSPISGHRSVSWYQQTPGQGLQFLFEYFSETQRNKGNFPGRFSGRQFSNSRSEMNVSTLELGDSALYLCASSLAVRENEQFFGPGTRLTVL.

V gene TRBV20-1 combines with J gene TRBJ2-5; D is perhaps TRBD1 or TRBD2 (5 bases each). Germline V gene sequence: CDR1 DFQATT, CDR2 SNEGSKA (reference sequence). The CDR3 consists of 16 residues. V was pared by 6 bases and J by 1 base, with 21 bases between. The CDR3 sequence is CSATRDALPIQETQYF. In DNA, the CDR3 is TGCAGTGCCACCCGGGACGCCCTCCCCATCCAAGAGACCCAGTACTTC.

The rearrangement joins TRBV2 to TRBJ2-5; 7 nucleotides agree with TRBD2. CDR1 is SNHLY, CDR2 FYNNEI, per germline. CDR3 length: 16 amino acids. J gave up 5 bases and V 2 bases, and 11 bases lay outside the gene matches. The CDR3 loop is CASSEWGGNQKETQYF. The DNA for the CDR3 is TGTGCCAGCAGTGAATGGGGGGGTAACCAGAAGGAGACCCAGTACTTC. Using reference TRBV2 and TRBJ2-5 for the parts outside the CDR3, the full variable domain is EPEVTQTPSHQVTQMGQEVILRCVPISNHLYFYWYRQILGQKVEFLVSFYNNEISEKSEIFDDQFSVERPDGSNFTLKIRSTKLEDSAMYFCASSEWGGNQKETQYFGPGTRLLVL.

This clonotype has just one count. Germline is not matched at one junction end, which may reflect a read error. The V and J genes are TRBV7-8 and TRBJ2-7, with D perhaps matching TRBD1 (5 bases). This CDR3 is built from 13 residues. Germline CDR1 and CDR2: SGHVS and FQNEAQ. CDR3 in amino acids: CAGRVQGSYEQYF. CDR3 DNA sequence: TGTGCCGGCAGGGTTCAGGGTTCCTACGAGCAGTACTTC.

This chain joins TRBV25-1 and TRBJ1-2; 11 bases match TRBD1. The CDR3 contains 16 residues. Per germline, CDR1 MGHDK and CDR2 SYGVNS. V gave up 3 bases and J gave up 4 bases; unmatched junction bases: 7. The chain's CDR3 is CASSDWTGGRGYGYTF. The DNA for the CDR3 is TGTGCCAGCAGTGACTGGACAGGGGGCAGAGGCTATGGCTACACCTTC.